The rows below give T cell receptor beta chains drawn from one sample of a study of T cell clonotyping in hematopoietic cell transplantation. Some clones are missing from TCRdb's copy, which holds only in-frame ones; the method was immunoSEQ multiplex PCR. The table lists over 7,000 clones, about four fifths of them singletons. The source was peripheral blood mononuclear cells, collected 180 days after allogeneic stem cell transplant. The receptor set was obtained from a female patient aged 50 to 65 who had an allogeneic stem cell transplant from an unrelated donor, so the T cells may come from the graft donor. Some clones in this sample may be carry-over from other donors' samples. Both conserved end residues are part of each CDR3. Fields, in order: V gene, clone size, D gene, J gene, CDR3 DNA, CDR3 protein. The D gene is left open where the match is weak. Clone size is stated in some rows and not others, as once, few, many or a class when expanded.

V: TRBV28
size: few
D: TRBD2
J: TRBJ2-1
DNA: TGTGCCAGCAGACCACCTCCTAGCGGGGGTGAGCAGTTCTTC
CDR3: CASRPPPSGGEQFF

V: TRBV9
size: -
D: -
J: TRBJ1-4
DNA: TGTGCCAGCAGCGGACAGCATAATGAAAAACTGTTTTTT
CDR3: CASSGQHNEKLFF

V: TRBV29-1
size: -
D: -
J: TRBJ1-1
DNA: TGCAGCGTGACATGGGGCACTGAAGCTTTCTTT
CDR3: CSVTWGTEAFF

V: TRBV9
size: -
D: -
J: TRBJ2-2
DNA: TGTGCCAGCAGCGAGGGCCCGGCCGGGGAGCTGTTTTTT
CDR3: CASSEGPAGELFF

V: TRBV30
size: once
D: -
J: TRBJ2-1
DNA: TGTACCTGGAGTGTCGGCAGGTACAATGAGCAGTTCTTC
CDR3: CTWSVGRYNEQFF

V: TRBV27
size: -
D: TRBD1
J: TRBJ1-1
DNA: TGTGCCAGCAGTTACGCAGGGGGCGCTGAAGCTTTCTTT
CDR3: CASSYAGGAEAFF

V: TRBV28
size: -
D: -
J: TRBJ1-2
DNA: TGTGCCAGCCAGAATCCATTCTCTCCCGGGCCTGGCTACACCTTC
CDR3: CASQNPFSPGPGYTF

V: TRBV5-1
size: -
D: -
J: TRBJ2-7
DNA: TGCGCCAGCAGCGTAGCTCTGGGGTCCTACGAGCAGTACTTC
CDR3: CASSVALGSYEQYF

V: TRBV9
size: -
D: -
J: TRBJ2-5
DNA: TGTGCCAGCAGCGTAGCTGGATCCTCATCTTTGCCCGAGTACTTC
CDR3: CASSVAGSSSLPEYF

V: TRBV7-6
size: -
D: -
J: TRBJ2-5
DNA: TGTGCCAGCAGCTTATCGGCGGGCGGAGAGACCCAGTACTTC
CDR3: CASSLSAGGETQYF

V: TRBV15
size: -
D: -
J: TRBJ1-5
DNA: TGTGCCACCAGCAGCGTAGACGGGGCGGACAATCAGCCCCAGCATTTT
CDR3: CATSSVDGADNQPQHF

V: TRBV10-3
size: -
D: TRBD1
J: TRBJ2-3
DNA: TGTGCCATCAGTGAGTCGCGGAGCAGGGGGTTCTCAGATACGCAGTATTTT
CDR3: CAISESRSRGFSDTQYF

V: TRBV2
size: -
D: -
J: TRBJ2-7
DNA: TGTACCAGCATGGAGGGAGGGGGAGTCGAGCAGTACTTC
CDR3: CTSMEGGGVEQYF

V: TRBV6-5
size: -
D: -
J: TRBJ1-2
DNA: TGTGCCAGCAGCCCCCATACAGACGGCTATGGCTACACCTTC
CDR3: CASSPHTDGYGYTF

V: TRBV29-1
size: -
D: -
J: TRBJ2-6
DNA: TGCAGCGTTGATTTCTCTGGGGCCAACGTCCTGACTTTC
CDR3: CSVDFSGANVLTF

V: TRBV30
size: -
D: -
J: TRBJ1-6
DNA: TGTGCCTGGAGTTCCAGGGCGGGCGATTCACCCCTCCACTTT
CDR3: CAWSSRAGDSPLHF

V: TRBV25-1
size: -
D: -
J: TRBJ1-2
DNA: TGTGCCAGCAGTGGAGACACCTCCGGGGGCTATGGCTACACCTTC
CDR3: CASSGDTSGGYGYTF

V: TRBV6-5
size: few
D: -
J: TRBJ2-5
DNA: TGTGCCAGCAGTTACTCGGGTATTACTAACAAAGAGACCCAGTACTTC
CDR3: CASSYSGITNKETQYF

V: TRBV7-3
size: once
D: TRBD2
J: TRBJ2-1
DNA: TGTGCCAGCAGCTTCGGACTAGCGGCAAACAATGAGCAGTTCTTC
CDR3: CASSFGLAANNEQFF

V: TRBV4-1
size: -
D: -
J: TRBJ1-1
DNA: TGCGCCAGCTGGAGCGGAGGGAGCACTGAAGCTTTCTTT
CDR3: CASWSGGSTEAFF

V: TRBV6-1
size: -
D: TRBD1
J: TRBJ1-5
DNA: TGTGCCAGCACCACAGGGGGAAGCAATCAGCCCCAGCATTTT
CDR3: CASTTGGSNQPQHF

V: TRBV4-3
size: -
D: -
J: TRBJ1-6
DNA: TGCGCCAGCAGCCAAGAACGGGGCTTGGGGAATTCACCCCTCCACTTT
CDR3: CASSQERGLGNSPLHF

V: TRBV7-2
size: -
D: TRBD1
J: TRBJ2-5
DNA: TGTGCCAGCAGCGTGGGACAGGGGATCAAGGAGACCCAGTACTTC
CDR3: CASSVGQGIKETQYF

V: TRBV30
size: once
D: TRBD2
J: TRBJ2-5
DNA: TGTGTCTCTGCTGAGGCGGGAGATGTCGAAGAGACCCAGTACTTC
CDR3: CVSAEAGDVEETQYF

V: TRBV4-1
size: -
D: -
J: TRBJ2-7
DNA: TGCGCCAGCAGCCAAGATCGAGGACAAAGGTTGGGGCAGTACTTC
CDR3: CASSQDRGQRLGQYF

V: TRBV6-5
size: -
D: -
J: TRBJ1-2
DNA: TGTGCCAGCACGGAGGGCCGGGGGACCTATGGCTACACCTTC
CDR3: CASTEGRGTYGYTF

V: TRBV7-8
size: -
D: TRBD1
J: TRBJ2-7
DNA: TGTGCCAGCAGCTTAGCAGGGACAGGCTCCTACGAGCAGTACTTC
CDR3: CASSLAGTGSYEQYF

V: TRBV7-9
size: once
D: -
J: TRBJ1-1
DNA: TGTGCCAGCAGCTTAGTAGGGGCTGAAGCTTTCTTT
CDR3: CASSLVGAEAFF

V: TRBV7-9
size: once
D: -
J: TRBJ1-1
DNA: TGTGCCAGCAGCTTAACGGAAACGAACACTGAAGCTTTCTTT
CDR3: CASSLTETNTEAFF

V: TRBV7-2
size: -
D: -
J: TRBJ1-1
DNA: TGTGCCAGCAGCTTAGCTCCGGGGGTGAGCACTGAAGCTTTCTTT
CDR3: CASSLAPGVSTEAFF

V: TRBV9
size: -
D: -
J: TRBJ1-2
DNA: TGTGCCAGCAGCCCCATTGGCAGGGAACATGGCTACACCTTC
CDR3: CASSPIGREHGYTF

V: TRBV7-9
size: once
D: -
J: TRBJ2-7
DNA: TGTGCCAGCAGCTTCCAGAGTTACGAGCAGTACTTC
CDR3: CASSFQSYEQYF

V: TRBV5-6
size: -
D: -
J: TRBJ2-7
DNA: TGTGCCAGCAGCTTGGTCGGGACGGCAACCTACGAGCAGTACTTC
CDR3: CASSLVGTATYEQYF